This passage covers 31 T cell receptor beta chains from one sample sequenced in a study of cytomegalovirus exposure and HLA in healthy donors. The primer mix had 60 Vbeta and 13 Jbeta primers. TCRdb's copy holds only in-frame clones and misses some; the assay was immunoSEQ multiplex PCR. The table records roughly 190,000 clones, 65% to 85% of them present only once. The sequenced sample was PBMCs. The receptors come from a female donor in good health and CMV-seronegative.

This chain uses TRBV4-2 with TRBJ2-2; D perhaps matches TRBD1 (5 bases). The CDR3 totals 14 residues. The ends were cut back, 4 bases at V and 3 bases at J, with 9 bases in the middle. Germline lookup yields CDR1 LGHNA and CDR2 YNFKEQ. CDR3 sequence: CASSPQADTGELFF. The CDR3 DNA sequence: TGTGCCAGCAGCCCACAGGCGGACACCGGGGAGCTGTTTTTT.

The chain has TRBV6-5 and TRBJ2-5, with D perhaps TRBD2 (6 bases). The end of the DNA fits TRBJ2-7 better, so the J call may be wrong. Per germline, CDR1 MNHEY and CDR2 SVGAGI. This CDR3 contains 14 residues. The CDR3, as DNA: TGTGCCAGCAGCCCCGGGAGCAGCTTGGACGAGCAGTACTTC. As protein: CASSPGSSLDEQYF.

This clone came up once. The chain recombines TRBV5-4 with TRBJ2-5; 8 bases agree with TRBD2. The CDR3 has 15 amino acids. CDR1 and CDR2 (germline): SGHNT, YYREEE (reference sequence). Germline trimming cut 2 bases from V and 2 bases from J; bases unmatched to any gene: 5. CDR3 protein: CASSFGGVAQETQYF. Written as DNA, the CDR3 is TGTGCCAGCAGCTTCGGGGGGGTAGCACAAGAGACCCAGTACTTC.

The chain carries TRBV5-1 and TRBJ2-7; possible D gene TRBD1, 6 bases. Germline lookup yields CDR1 SGHRS and CDR2 YFSETQ. The CDR3 runs 11 residues. Deletions cut 7 bases from V and 3 bases from J, with 8 bases between. The CDR3 DNA sequence: TGCGCCAGCCGGGACATCTACGAGCAGTACTTC. Translated: CASRDIYEQYF.

The chain joins TRBV27 to TRBJ1-6, with D maybe TRBD1 (5 bases). CDR3 size: 14 residues. With 5 bases removed from V and 7 bases from J, the gap between germline ends came to 12 bases. Germline loops: CDR1 MNHEY, CDR2 SMNVEV (reference sequence). The CDR3 sequence is CASSVVGLNSPLHF. For the CDR3, the DNA is TGTGCCAGCAGTGTAGTGGGACTGAATTCACCCCTCCACTTT.

J is TRBJ2-1 and V is TRBV18, with D hard to call. The V end lost 10 bases, the J end lost 0 bases, and 16 bases lay between the germline ends. This CDR3 comprises 15 residues. The germline CDR1 and CDR2 sequences are KGHSH and LQKENI. This chain's CDR3 is CATEPSVSSYNEQFF. Here the CDR3 DNA reads TGTGCCACAGAACCCAGCGTGAGCTCCTACAATGAGCAGTTCTTC.

The rearrangement joins TRBV28 to TRBJ2-3; D gene uncertain. The CDR3 spans 14 residues. Germline CDR1 reads MDHEN; CDR2 reads SYDVKM. Trimming left V 5 bases short and J 2 bases short, with 11 bases between. The CDR3 protein is CASSPLSLTDTQYF. CDR3 in DNA: TGTGCCAGCAGTCCCCTTTCCCTCACAGATACGCAGTATTTT.

This clone was observed once. The J gene is TRBJ1-2, the V gene TRBV2, with unresolved D. Trimming left V 7 bases short and J 4 bases short, with 16 bases between. In germline, CDR1 is SNHLY, CDR2 FYNNEI. There are 14 residues in the CDR3. CDR3 DNA sequence: TGTGCCAGCATCACTTATCCGGGATCCTATGGCTACACCTTC. Protein: CASITYPGSYGYTF.

This chain connects TRBV19 to TRBJ2-7; a weak D match, TRBD2 (5 bases). The CDR3 is 13 amino acids. Trimming shortened V by 6 bases and J by 1 base, and 10 bases separated the two germline ends. Germline assignment: CDR1 LNHDA and CDR2 SQIVND (reference sequence). CDR3 region: CASRGSLSYEQYF. CDR3 coding DNA: TGTGCCAGTAGAGGGAGCCTATCCTACGAGCAGTACTTC.

This clone has a single count. This rearrangement joins TRBV6-1 to TRBJ1-4, with D hard to call. V lost 0 bases and J lost 5, with 13 bases in between. The CDR3 consists of 16 residues. Germline-derived CDR1 and CDR2 are MNHNS and SASEGT. This CDR3 is CASSEALGPKNEKLFF. CDR3 bases: TGTGCCAGCAGTGAAGCACTAGGACCCAAGAATGAAAAACTGTTTTTT.

This clone was seen only a few times. The chain links TRBV10-3 to TRBJ1-1; possibly TRBD1 for D (6 bases). The ends were cut back, 6 bases at V and 1 base at J, with 12 bases in the middle. This CDR3 spans 14 amino acids. Germline V gives CDR1 ENHRY, CDR2 SYGVKD. The CDR3 DNA reads TGTGCCATCAGGGCTGACAGGACGAACACTGAAGCTTTCTTT. This gives the protein CAIRADRTNTEAFF.

The chain employs TRBV29-1 and TRBJ1-1; the D is unclear. Germline V gives CDR1 SQVTM, CDR2 ANQGSEA. This CDR3 contains 10 residues. The germline V and J ends were trimmed by 7 bases and 1 base, with 4 bases remaining between them. This CDR3 is CSGANTEAFF. In nucleotides, the CDR3 is TGCAGCGGGGCGAACACTGAAGCTTTCTTT. Together with reference TRBV29-1 and TRBJ1-1, the CDR3 gives the full variable domain: SAVISQKPSRDICQRGTSLTIQCQVDSQVTMMFWYRQQPGQSLTLIATANQGSEATYESGFVIDKFPISRPNLTFSTLTVSNMSPEDSSIYLCSGANTEAFFGQGTRLTVV.

This chain uses TRBV5-1 with TRBJ2-7; 10 positions agree with TRBD2. CDR3 length equals 15 residues. Losses at the gene ends were 1 base for V and 4 bases for J; bases not matched to a gene: 5. CDR1 and CDR2 (germline): SGHRS, YFSETQ. The chain's CDR3 is CASSLTSGGGYEQYF. CDR3 nucleotide sequence: TGCGCCAGCAGCTTGACAAGCGGGGGGGGGTACGAGCAGTACTTC.

J is TRBJ1-2 and V is TRBV6-1; D not resolved. This CDR3 has 14 residues. V was clipped by 1 base and J by 3 bases, with 9 bases between them. The V gene's germline CDR1 is MNHNS and CDR2 SASEGT. The CDR3 loop is CASSEGEEYYGYTF. The CDR3 DNA sequence: TGTGCCAGCAGTGAAGGGGAGGAGTACTATGGCTACACCTTC.

The rearrangement joins TRBV7-9 to TRBJ2-1; 8 nucleotides line up with TRBD2. The length of the CDR3 is 16 residues. Germline V CDR1 and CDR2: SEHNR, FQNEAQ (reference sequence). V lost 3 bases to trimming and J lost 5 bases; unmatched junction nucleotides: 9. CDR3 sequence reads: CASSFRTGGLDNEQFF. The CDR3 DNA follows: TGTGCCAGCAGCTTCAGAACGGGGGGGTTGGACAATGAGCAGTTCTTC.

This chain links TRBV7-9 with TRBJ1-2; 12 nucleotides agree with TRBD1. V lost 3 bases to trimming and J lost 6 bases; unmatched junction nucleotides: 2. This CDR3 contains 14 residues. CDR1 and CDR2 from the germline V gene are SEHNR and FQNEAQ (reference sequence). The CDR3 here is CASSLGQGADGYTF. The CDR3 DNA reads as TGTGCCAGCAGCTTGGGACAGGGGGCGGATGGCTACACCTTC.

This rearrangement joins TRBV9 to TRBJ2-5; 7 positions agree with TRBD1. The J call is in doubt because the DNA end fits TRBJ2-7 better. This CDR3 is 13 amino acids long. The V gene's germline CDR1 is SGDLS and CDR2 YYNGEE. CDR3 nucleotides: TGTGCCAGCAGCGCCAGGGGACAGAACGAGCAGTACTTC. This codes for CASSARGQNEQYF.

The rearrangement uses TRBV5-1 and TRBJ2-3; 11 bases are shared with TRBD1. Germline V lookup: CDR1 SGHRS, CDR2 YFSETQ. The V and J ends lost 5 bases and 3 bases, in that order; junction bases with no gene match: 2. This CDR3 has 14 residues. Written as DNA, the CDR3 is TGCGCCAGCAGAGGACAGGGGGCAACAGATACGCAGTATTTT. Amino acid sequence: CASRGQGATDTQYF.

The V gene is TRBV6-6, the J gene TRBJ1-1; weak D call: TRBD1 (6 bases). The CDR3 sequence is 14 residues long. CDR1 MNHNY and CDR2 SVGAGI come from the germline V gene (reference sequence). V was pared by 4 bases and J by 4 bases, with 13 bases between. For the CDR3, the DNA is TGTGCCAGCAGTTCTTGGACAGCGAGCACTGAAGCTTTCTTT. The encoded protein is CASSSWTASTEAFF.

The CDR3 loop reads CASSRLAETQYF. In nucleotides, the CDR3 is TGTGCCAGCAGCCGACTAGCGGAGACCCAGTACTTC. The chain joins TRBV11-2 to TRBJ2-5; 8 nucleotides align to TRBD2. V gave up 5 bases and J gave up 5 bases; unmatched junction bases: 1. This CDR3 has 12 residues. CDR1 and CDR2 (germline): SGHAT, FQNNGV. Looking up the rest from reference TRBV11-2 and TRBJ2-5 gives the full variable domain: EAGVAQSPRYKIIEKRQSVAFWCNPISGHATLYWYQQILGQGPKLLIQFQNNGVVDDSQLPKDRFSAERLKGVDSTLKIQPAKLEDSAVYLCASSRLAETQYFGPGTRLLVL.

The chain has TRBV18 and TRBJ2-3; 14 nucleotides match TRBD2. The germline V gene encodes CDR1 KGHSH and CDR2 LQKENI. The V and J ends lost 5 bases and 4 bases, in that order; junction bases with no gene match: 11. The CDR3 loop spans 18 amino acids. Here the CDR3 reads CASSSRLAGGLSSDTQYF. In nucleotides, the CDR3 is TGTGCCAGCTCATCTCGACTAGCGGGGGGGCTTTCCTCAGATACGCAGTATTTT.

Relative to its sample, this clone is medium-sized (0.01 to 0.1%). The rearrangement joins TRBV5-1 to TRBJ1-1; tentative D call: TRBD1 (5 bases). The CDR3 extends over 14 amino acids. Looked up from germline, CDR1 is SGHRS and CDR2 is YFSETQ. The V end lost 4 bases, the J end lost 1 base, and 11 bases lay between the germline ends. The CDR3 reads CASSQETANTEAFF. CDR3 nucleotide sequence: TGCGCCAGCAGCCAAGAGACAGCGAACACTGAAGCTTTCTTT.

The J gene is TRBJ1-1, the V gene TRBV9; weak D call: TRBD1 (5 bases). With 3 bases removed from V and 0 bases from J, the gap between germline ends came to 18 bases. This CDR3 is 17 amino acids long. Germline V CDR1 and CDR2: SGDLS, YYNGEE. CDR3 DNA sequence: TGTGCCAGCAGCGAGGGTCCGATTGACAGCATGAACACTGAAGCTTTCTTT. It codes for CASSEGPIDSMNTEAFF.

This sequence joins TRBV2 and TRBJ2-5; D possibly corresponds to TRBD2 (7 bases). V was clipped by 2 bases and J by 5 bases, with 18 bases between them. The germline gives CDR1 SNHLY, CDR2 FYNNEI. The CDR3 runs to 16 residues. Here the CDR3 DNA reads TGTGCCAGCAGTGAATGGACTGGCGGGGGCCGGGAGACCCAGTACTTC. As protein: CASSEWTGGGRETQYF.

The chain combines TRBV28 with TRBJ2-5, with D possibly being TRBD1 (7 bases). The better agreement between TRBJ2-7 and the DNA end casts doubt on the J call. This CDR3 comprises 13 residues. Germline CDR1 reads MDHEN; CDR2 reads SYDVKM. The CDR3 nucleotides read TGTGCCAGCAGGCGGGACAGTAACTACGAGCAGTACTTC. It translates to CASRRDSNYEQYF.

The chain is built from TRBV28 and TRBJ2-7; the match to TRBD1 covers 7 bases. There are 14 residues in the CDR3. The V segment lost 3 bases and the J segment 3 bases; nucleotides outside the gene matches: 5. Germline CDR1 MDHEN, CDR2 SYDVKM. The CDR3 nucleotides read TGTGCCAGCAGTTTTTTTGACAGGGACTACGAGCAGTACTTC. The encoded protein is CASSFFDRDYEQYF.

The chain uses TRBV28 and TRBJ2-5, with TRBD2 identical over 7 bases. Trimming took 4 bases from V and 9 from J; bases not matched to a gene: 8. Germline V CDR1 and CDR2: MDHEN, SYDVKM. The length of the CDR3 is 13 residues. CDR3 sequence reads: CASSSLAPPAQYF. Here the CDR3 DNA reads TGTGCCAGCAGTTCACTAGCGCCCCCGGCCCAGTACTTC.

The chain is built from TRBV6-1 and TRBJ2-1, with 9 positions matching TRBD1. The germline gives CDR1 MNHNS, CDR2 SASEGT. There are 14 residues in the CDR3. V dropped 8 bases and J dropped 7; count of bases not matched to a gene: 9. The CDR3 spells CASLRDRVSNEQFF. CDR3 DNA: TGTGCCAGCCTCCGGGACAGGGTTTCAAATGAGCAGTTCTTC.

The chain has TRBV7-9 and TRBJ1-1; D possibly corresponds to TRBD1 (6 bases). V lost 0 bases and J lost 2, with 7 bases in between. The CDR3 spans 14 residues. In germline, CDR1 is SEHNR, CDR2 FQNEAQ (reference sequence). The CDR3 is CASSLAGANTEAFF. The DNA for the CDR3 is TGTGCCAGCAGCTTAGCGGGGGCTAACACTGAAGCTTTCTTT.

CDR3 in amino acids: CASSEWTGGWGYTF. The CDR3 DNA sequence: TGTGCCAGCAGTGAATGGACAGGGGGTTGGGGCTACACCTTC. The rearrangement joins TRBV2 to TRBJ1-2; the match to TRBD1 covers 10 bases. This CDR3 comprises 14 residues. Germline V gives CDR1 SNHLY, CDR2 FYNNEI. The V gene end was trimmed by 2 bases and the J gene end by 8 bases; junction bases not matched to a gene: 5.

The rearrangement uses TRBV5-4 and TRBJ1-6, with TRBD1 identical over 9 bases. V was pared by 4 bases and J by 7 bases, with 6 bases of the junction left unmatched. The CDR3 has 15 amino acids. Germline V gene lookup returns CDR1 SGHNT and CDR2 YYREEE (reference sequence). CDR3 protein: CASSPTGGGNSPLHF. In DNA form, the CDR3 reads TGTGCCAGCAGCCCCACAGGGGGCGGAAATTCACCCCTCCACTTT.